The T cell receptor (beta chain) under discussion was sequenced for a study of response to subunit inactivated influenza vaccine. Of note for this clonotype: The antigen remains undetermined.

V lost 6 bases and J lost 6, with 15 bases in between. This CDR3 is 13 amino acids long. Germline loops: CDR1 MNHEY, CDR2 SVGEGT. TCRdb itself ran the RT-PCR reads through MiXCR, one entry per CDR3 protein. This sample has under 850,000 distinct CDR3 sequences, with roughly 20% found just once. Overall study findings and caveats: Each seasonal influenza vaccination recruits few new T cells, the authors suggested.

The source is a man aged 45-60 years who received an inactivated influenza vaccine. This specimen was PBMCs from blood, taken around 5 days after vaccination. This chain links TRBV6-2 or TRBV6-3 with TRBJ2-7; no clear D gene. CDR3: CASSPRVVGEQYF. CDR3 DNA sequence: TGTGCCAGCAGCCCCCGAGTGGTCGGCGAGCAGTACTTC.